The rows below give T cell receptor beta chains drawn from one sample of a study of CD8 T cells in ankylosing spondylitis. Each CDR3 protein gets one entry after TCRdb re-called the 5' RACE reads with MiXCR. Of 150,000 to 250,000 distinct CDR3 sequences listed, 10% to 15% are singletons. Sequencing used blood, either unsorted or a sorted T cell fraction (not recorded which). The receptors derive from a male donor with ankylosing spondylitis or in good health (not recorded which). Both conserved end residues are part of each CDR3. The D gene is left open where the match is weak. Clone size is shown for a subset of rows, as once, few, many or a class of expanded clone.

CDR3aa	CDR3nt	v_gene	len	d_gene	j_gene	abundance
CASSSITGTYEQYF	TGTGCCAGCAGCTCCATAACTGGAACCTACGAGCAGTACTTC	TRBV11-2	14	.	TRBJ2-7	few
CASSRELVNTEAFF	TGTGCCAGCAGCCGCGAGTTAGTGAACACTGAAGCTTTCTTT	TRBV7-9	14	.	TRBJ1-1	few
CASSLEGGNNEQFF	TGTGCCAGCAGCTTGGAAGGCGGTAACAATGAGCAGTTCTTC	TRBV5-6	14	.	TRBJ2-1	.
CASSLVGLMNTEAFF	TGCGCCAGCAGCTTGGTTGGTCTAATGAACACTGAAGCTTTCTTT	TRBV5-1	15	.	TRBJ1-1	.
CASSPKEGTDTQYF	TGTGCCAGCAGCCCAAAGGAGGGCACAGATACGCAGTATTTT	TRBV21-1	14	.	TRBJ2-3	.
CASSLSGEGYEQYF	TGCGCCAGCAGCTTGTCGGGGGAAGGGTACGAGCAGTACTTC	TRBV5-1	14	.	TRBJ2-7	.
CAVVQDGELFF	TGTGCCGTAGTACAGGACGGGGAGCTGTTTTTT	TRBV10-3	11	.	TRBJ2-2	many
CASSLDLTGAGTEAFF	TGTGCCAGCAGCTTGGATTTAACAGGGGCCGGCACTGAAGCTTTCTTT	TRBV11-2	16	TRBD1	TRBJ1-1	few
CASSYSDSNTEAFF	TGTGCCAGCAGTTACTCGGACAGCAACACTGAAGCTTTCTTT	TRBV6-5	14	.	TRBJ1-1	.
CASSLGPGRNTEAFF	TGTGCCAGCAGCTTGGGACCAGGCCGGAACACTGAAGCTTTCTTT	TRBV5-6	15	.	TRBJ1-1	.
CSARGRLAGTDTQYF	TGCAGTGCTAGAGGGCGACTAGCGGGCACAGATACGCAGTATTTT	TRBV20-1	15	TRBD2	TRBJ2-3	.
CSASGLSYNEQFF	TGCAGCGCTAGCGGGCTCTCCTACAATGAGCAGTTCTTC	TRBV29-1	13	TRBD2	TRBJ2-1	.
CASEEGGAFSGNTIYF	TGTGCTAGTGAGGAAGGGGGGGCCTTCTCTGGAAACACCATATATTTT	TRBV12-5	16	.	TRBJ1-3	few
CASSYPESSTGELFF	TGTGCCAGCAGTTATCCGGAGTCCTCCACCGGGGAGCTGTTTTTT	TRBV4-2	15	.	TRBJ2-2	.
CASGPDGRYNEQFF	TGCGCCAGTGGACCGGACGGCCGCTACAATGAGCAGTTCTTC	TRBV10-1	14	.	TRBJ2-1	.
CASSTGDSNQPQHF	TGTGCCAGCAGCACAGGGGATAGCAATCAGCCCCAGCATTTT	TRBV12-3/TRBV12-4	14	TRBD1	TRBJ1-5	many
CASSLGPRGDTQYF	TGTGCCAGCAGCCTCGGGCCTCGGGGCGATACGCAGTATTTT	TRBV3-1	14	.	TRBJ2-3	.
CASTLDRVAGDLQETQYF	TGTGCCAGCACTCTCGACCGGGTAGCGGGGGACCTCCAAGAGACCCAGTACTTC	TRBV6-2/TRBV6-3	18	TRBD2	TRBJ2-5	few
CASSPFNGKETQYF	TGTGCCAGCAGCCCATTTAATGGGAAAGAGACCCAGTACTTC	TRBV7-9	14	.	TRBJ2-5	.
CASTERGLINEKLFF	TGTGCCAGCACCGAGAGGGGACTTATTAATGAAAAACTGTTTTTT	TRBV6-1	15	.	TRBJ1-4	few
CASRQQGGEQYF	TGTGCCAGCAGGCAACAGGGTGGGGAGCAGTACTTC	TRBV4-2	12	.	TRBJ2-7	.
CASSEFYLSYSNQPQHF	TGCGCCAGCAGTGAATTTTACCTCTCTTATAGCAATCAGCCCCAGCATTTT	TRBV10-2	17	.	TRBJ1-5	few
CASSQTGGNTEAFF	TGCGCCAGCAGCCAGACAGGAGGGAACACTGAAGCTTTCTTT	TRBV4-1	14	.	TRBJ1-1	.
CSVEDLGLAGQWEQYF	TGCAGCGTTGAAGATCTTGGACTAGCGGGGCAGTGGGAGCAGTACTTC	TRBV29-1	16	TRBD2	TRBJ2-7	many
CASSVEVSYEQYF	TGTGCCAGCAGTGTTGAAGTCTCCTACGAGCAGTACTTC	TRBV2	13	.	TRBJ2-7	few
CSAPQLNRDRLMETQYF	TGCAGTGCTCCTCAATTAAACCGAGACAGGTTAATGGAGACCCAGTACTTC	TRBV20-1	17	.	TRBJ2-5	.
CASSGTGAPVGYTEAFF	TGCGCCAGCAGCGGTACAGGGGCCCCTGTCGGATACACTGAAGCTTTCTTT	TRBV4-1	17	TRBD1	TRBJ1-1	many
CAAGEVNEQYF	TGTGCCGCAGGAGAGGTGAACGAGCAGTACTTC	TRBV10-3	11	.	TRBJ2-7	many
CASSLSGTGRYEQYF	TGTGCCAGCAGTCTCTCCGGGACAGGGCGCTACGAGCAGTACTTC	TRBV27	15	TRBD1	TRBJ2-7	.
CSVEGGEAGLEQFF	TGCAGCGTGGAGGGGGGGGAAGCGGGGCTTGAGCAGTTCTTC	TRBV29-1	14	.	TRBJ2-1	.
CASSHSGVSYEQYF	TGTGCCAGCAGCCACAGCGGGGTCTCCTACGAGCAGTACTTC	TRBV4-2	14	TRBD2	TRBJ2-7	.
CASSLNVAGGPYEQYF	TGTGCCAGCAGCTTGAACGTGGCGGGAGGTCCCTACGAGCAGTACTTC	TRBV7-9	16	TRBD2	TRBJ2-7	.
CASSVGRGRVLDEQYF	TGTGCCAGCAGCGTAGGACGCGGGAGGGTCCTGGACGAGCAGTACTTC	TRBV9	16	TRBD2	TRBJ2-7	.
CASSAWSGTGIPTEAFF	TGTGCCAGCAGCGCGTGGTCCGGGACAGGGATTCCCACTGAAGCTTTCTTT	TRBV9	17	TRBD1	TRBJ1-1	.
CASGLTGELFF	TGTGCTAGTGGGCTCACCGGGGAGCTGTTTTTT	TRBV12-5	11	.	TRBJ2-2	few
CSAREPASTDTQYF	TGCAGTGCTAGAGAACCGGCGAGCACAGATACGCAGTATTTT	TRBV20-1	14	.	TRBJ2-3	many
CASSDSGGTEAFF	TGTGCCAGCAGTGACAGCGGGGGTACTGAAGCTTTCTTT	TRBV6-1	13	.	TRBJ1-1	.
CASSFMWEKDTQYF	TGCGCCAGCAGCTTTATGTGGGAGAAAGATACGCAGTATTTT	TRBV5-1	14	.	TRBJ2-3	few
CSVEDMGQGLVGANVLTF	TGCAGCGTTGAAGACATGGGACAGGGTCTTGTGGGGGCCAACGTCCTGACTTTC	TRBV29-1	18	TRBD1	TRBJ2-6	.
CASSSVLTGGVWEQFF	TGTGCCAGCAGCTCCGTCTTAACGGGGGGGGTCTGGGAGCAGTTCTTC	TRBV7-6	16	TRBD2	TRBJ2-1	few
CAISGTLQETQYF	TGTGCCATCAGTGGTACCTTACAAGAGACCCAGTACTTC	TRBV10-3	13	.	TRBJ2-5	.
CASSLAPGKEEKLFF	TGTGCCAGCAGCTTAGCGCCGGGGAAAGAAGAAAAACTGTTTTTT	TRBV7-9	15	.	TRBJ1-4	.
CASSEGLEGNEQFF	TGTGCCAGCAGTGAGGGACTAGAGGGCAATGAGCAGTTCTTC	TRBV6-4	14	TRBD2	TRBJ2-1	many
CASSSSTGAEQYF	TGTGCCAGTAGCTCGTCGACAGGGGCCGAGCAGTACTTC	TRBV19	13	TRBD1	TRBJ2-7	few
CASAGGFQPQHF	TGTGCCAGCGCGGGGGGGTTTCAGCCCCAGCATTTT	TRBV27	12	.	TRBJ1-5	few
CASRGGFLGPKETQYF	TGTGCCAGCAGGGGGGGGTTTCTCGGACCGAAAGAGACCCAGTACTTC	TRBV3-1	16	TRBD2	TRBJ2-5	few
CASTQADEQYF	TGTGCCAGCACCCAGGCCGACGAGCAGTACTTC	TRBV3-1	11	.	TRBJ2-7	.
CASSLGYSEDLNTEAFF	TGCGCCAGCAGCTTGGGTTATTCGGAGGATTTGAACACTGAAGCTTTCTTT	TRBV5-1	17	.	TRBJ1-1	few
CASSLDLADNEQFF	TGCGCCAGCAGCTTGGATCTAGCGGACAATGAGCAGTTCTTC	TRBV5-1	14	TRBD2	TRBJ2-1	few
CASSHLWDRSYEQYF	TGTGCCAGCAGCCACCTTTGGGACAGGAGTTACGAGCAGTACTTC	TRBV3-1	15	TRBD1	TRBJ2-7	.
CSARGGISSYNEQFF	TGCAGTGCTAGAGGGGGAATTAGCTCCTACAATGAGCAGTTCTTC	TRBV20-1	15	.	TRBJ2-1	.
CASKTGGGTDTQYF	TGTGCCAGCAAGACAGGGGGCGGCACAGATACGCAGTATTTT	TRBV27	14	TRBD1	TRBJ2-3	.
CASKSNTGELFF	TGCGCCAGCAAGTCGAACACCGGGGAGCTGTTTTTT	TRBV10-1	12	.	TRBJ2-2	.
CASSRPGGTYEQYF	TGTGCCAGCAGCCGCCCGGGCGGGACCTACGAGCAGTACTTC	TRBV7-2	14	.	TRBJ2-7	.
CASKRGDSEGYTF	TGTGCCAGCAAGAGAGGGGACAGCGAAGGCTACACCTTC	TRBV7-9	13	TRBD1	TRBJ1-2	few